One sample yielded the 7 T cell receptor beta chains listed below, sequenced in a study of TIL therapy for anti-PD-1-resistant metastatic lung cancer. This was the immunoSEQ v3 assay. Data came from immunoSEQ multiplex PCR; TCRdb stores just in-frame clones and leaves some out. The sample contains approximately 45,000 clones, 65% to 80% of which appear only once. This sample's time point: pre-treatment sample, taken before nivolumab and TIL therapy. Sequences were derived from blood, sampled at baseline. Every receptor here comes from an older man with non-small cell lung cancer.

The chain uses TRBV7-9 and TRBJ2-7; D ambiguous. V gave up 5 bases and J gave up 4 bases, with 15 bases separating them. Germline loops: CDR1 SEHNR, CDR2 FQNEAQ (reference sequence). This CDR3 has 14 amino acids. In DNA form, the CDR3 reads TGTGCCAGCAGCAAAGAGAATCAGTGGTACGAGCAGTACTTC. This encodes CASSKENQWYEQYF.

Points on this clone: A junction boundary mismatches the germline segment, possibly from a read error. This rearrangement joins TRBV6-5 to TRBJ2-7; TRBD1 aligns across 10 bases. Germline V gene sequence: CDR1 MNHEY, CDR2 SVGAGI. This CDR3 has 14 residues. As DNA, the CDR3 is TGTGCCATCAGTGGGACAGGGGTGCTCGGCGAGCAGTACTTC. Translated: CAISGTGVLGEQYF.

The chain uses TRBV18 and TRBJ2-7, with 11 bases matching TRBD1. There are 15 residues in the CDR3. The V and J ends lost 3 bases and 4 bases, in that order; junction bases with no gene match: 5. From germline, CDR1 is KGHSH and CDR2 LQKENI. CDR3 amino acids: CASSPTGTGGYEQYF. The CDR3 DNA reads as TGTGCCAGCTCACCTACCGGGACAGGGGGATACGAGCAGTACTTC.

The chain joins TRBV7-2 to TRBJ1-5; 8 positions agree with TRBD1. Germline V lookup: CDR1 SGHTA, CDR2 FQGNSA. The CDR3 has 15 residues. The V and J ends lost 5 bases and 9 bases, in that order; junction bases with no gene match: 12. The CDR3 region has the DNA TGTGCCAGCAGCCAAGGACAGGGTGGGACGTGGCCCCAGCATTTT. Protein sequence: CASSQGQGGTWPQHF.

The chain's CDR3 is CASSQDSPDLNSNQPQHF. The CDR3 nucleotides read TGCGCCAGCAGCCAAGATTCCCCGGACCTAAATAGCAATCAGCCCCAGCATTTT. J is TRBJ1-5 and V is TRBV4-1; D is unclear. This CDR3 spans 18 amino acids. CDR1 is MGHRA and CDR2 is YSYEKL in the germline V gene. V lost 0 bases and J lost 0, with 15 bases in between.

This clone was observed a single time. The genes are TRBV5-1 and TRBJ2-3, with D perhaps TRBD1 or TRBD2 (6 bases each). Germline-derived CDR1 and CDR2 are SGHRS and YFSETQ. The CDR3 covers 15 residues. Trimming shortened V by 0 bases and J by 1 base, and 9 bases separated the two germline ends. DNA for the CDR3: TGCGCCAGCAGCTTGGCGGGGGCACGCACAGATACGCAGTATTTT. This sequence encodes CASSLAGARTDTQYF.

J is TRBJ2-1 and V is TRBV18; unclear D gene. The V and J ends lost 3 bases and 5 bases respectively, with 14 bases between them. CDR3 size: 15 residues. Per the germline V gene, CDR1 is KGHSH and CDR2 is LQKENI. DNA for the CDR3: TGTGCCAGCTCACCGTTAGCTGTTTCGGACAATGAGCAGTTCTTC. Translated: CASSPLAVSDNEQFF.